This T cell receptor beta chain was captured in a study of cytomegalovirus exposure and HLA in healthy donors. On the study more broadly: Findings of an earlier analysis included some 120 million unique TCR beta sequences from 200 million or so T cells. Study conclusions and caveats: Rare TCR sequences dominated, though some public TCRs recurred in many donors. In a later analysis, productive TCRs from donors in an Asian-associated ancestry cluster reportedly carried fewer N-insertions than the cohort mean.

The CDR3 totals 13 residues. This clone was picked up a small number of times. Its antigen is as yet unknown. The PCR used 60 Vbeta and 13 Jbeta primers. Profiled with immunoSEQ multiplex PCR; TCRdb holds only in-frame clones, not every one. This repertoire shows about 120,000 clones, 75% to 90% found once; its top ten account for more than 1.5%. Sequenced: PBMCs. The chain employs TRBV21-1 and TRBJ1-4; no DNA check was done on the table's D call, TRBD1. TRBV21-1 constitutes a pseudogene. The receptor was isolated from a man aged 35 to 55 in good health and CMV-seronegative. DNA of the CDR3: TGTGCCAGCAGCGGGCAAGTGGGTGAAAAACTGTTTTTT. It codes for CASSGQVGEKLFF.